Below, one T cell receptor (beta chain) is given with its context. What it binds is unknown. The sample comes from a study of cytomegalovirus exposure and HLA in healthy donors. The V gene end was trimmed by 2 bases and the J gene end by 4 bases; junction bases not matched to a gene: 6. This CDR3 contains 16 residues. Germline lookup yields CDR1 SGHRS and CDR2 YFSETQ. Donors had nominal health at sampling but likely had unrecorded immune exposures. Overall study results and limits: 150 or so TCR beta chains were listed as cytomegalovirus-associated.

PCR amplification relied on 60 Vbeta primers (plus 13 Jbeta primers). Clones were sequenced by immunoSEQ multiplex PCR, and TCRdb holds only the in-frame ones, with some missing. The sample holds around 200,000 clones; around four fifths are singletons and the top ten take 1.7%. The chain couples TRBV5-1 to TRBJ2-5, with 12 bases that match TRBD2. The sequence was obtained from a middle-aged man in good health and CMV-seronegative. The sample taken for sequencing was PBMCs. In DNA form, the CDR3 reads TGCGCCAGCAGCTTTGGGACTAGCGGGCCAGGAGAGACCCAGTACTTC. It specifies CASSFGTSGPGETQYF.